Below, one TCR beta chain is given with its context. The entry originates in a study of sequential checkpoint blockade in melanoma. Looking at the study overall: After nivolumab or ipilimumab alone, about 20 patients had week-13 rebiopsies.

Treatment: randomized to nivolumab then ipilimumab (arm A) or the reverse (arm B). Here immunoSEQ multiplex PCR was the method, and the copy in TCRdb shows in-frame clones only, minus some. The table shows around 10,000 clones, with 24% occurring only once. This TCR derives from a human donor with melanoma. Here the sequenced sample was tumor tissue (inferred from file names), taken from a patient given nivolumab and ipilimumab in sequence.

The CDR3 here is CSVVQALRTSGTYEQYF. In DNA form, the CDR3 reads TGCAGCGTTGTTCAGGCCCTAAGGACTAGCGGGACGTACGAGCAGTACTTC. The chain carries TRBV29-1 and TRBJ2-7; 12 bases are shared with TRBD2. Trimming at V came to 4 bases and at J to 4 bases, leaving 14 bases not matched to a gene. Germline values: CDR1 SQVTM, CDR2 ANQGSEA. CDR3 length: 17 residues.